This T cell receptor beta chain originates from a study of blood T cell repertoires in COVID-19. As for the study in general: The United States, Italy and Spain were the sources of the acute and convalescent COVID-19 samples.

Germline V gives CDR1 LGHDT, CDR2 YNNKEL (reference sequence). This CDR3 has 12 residues. A remark on this clone: A read error may produce the germline difference seen at one junction end.

Original methodology: Reference gene primer amplification yielded estimated nucleated cell counts. Clones were sequenced by immunoSEQ multiplex PCR, and TCRdb holds only the in-frame ones, with some missing. D and trimming were read from the DNA, whereas the V and J calls and clone size are those reported in that table. The sample includes 270,000 or so clones, 91% of them seen just once. Study members were between about 18 and 89 years old and lived in around 24 US regions. In assigning cohorts, the study relied on participant-reported clinical history. This sequence joins TRBV3-1 (or the pseudogene TRBV3-2) and TRBJ1-4; no clear D. This sequence was found in a man between 35 and 55 years old who had been exposed to COVID-19. What was sequenced was PBMCs or T cells enriched from blood (not recorded which). The CDR3 DNA is TGTGCCAGCAGTCAAGTCGGTGAAAAACTGTTTTTT. It encodes CASSQVGEKLFF.